Following are 5 T cell receptor beta chains from one sample sequenced in a study of cytomegalovirus exposure and HLA in healthy donors. Assay: immunoSEQ multiplex PCR; the TCRdb copy retains only in-frame clones and omits some. The sample comprises 86,000 or so clones, almost 97% of which are singletons, and roughly 1.6% rests with the top ten. Sequencing used PBMCs. The receptors here all came from a man between 18 and 35 years old in good health and CMV-seropositive.

The chain recombines TRBV7-8 with TRBJ2-4; TRBD1 is a possible D gene (6 bases). V lost 4 bases and J lost 15, with 13 bases in between. The CDR3 consists of 11 residues. Per germline, CDR1 SGHVS and CDR2 FQNEAQ. The CDR3 loop is CASSSLAGVYF. The CDR3 nucleotides read TGTGCCAGCAGCTCGCTAGCAGGGGTGTACTTC.

The rearrangement uses TRBV2 and TRBJ2-1, with a weak D call TRBD2 (5 bases). The germline V gene encodes CDR1 SNHLY and CDR2 FYNNEI. V was cut by 6 bases and J by 15 bases, with 18 bases left in between. The CDR3 sequence is 12 residues long. DNA of the CDR3: TGTGCCAGCAGCCCCTGGGGAGCCCCGGGGTTCTTC. Translating it yields CASSPWGAPGFF.

The chain is built from TRBV20-1 and TRBJ2-1; no reliable D call. The CDR3 loop spans 11 amino acids. Germline CDR1 and CDR2: DFQATT and SNEGSKA (reference sequence). CDR3 region: CSIAPRNEQFF. CDR3 coding DNA: TGCAGCATCGCTCCGCGTAATGAGCAGTTCTTC.

This chain links TRBV30 with TRBJ1-2, with D possibly being TRBD1 (6 bases). Germline CDR1 GTSNPN, CDR2 SVGIG (reference sequence). The CDR3 length is 13 residues. V was clipped by 8 bases and J by 6 bases, with 19 bases between them. The CDR3 protein is CAGESGARNGYTF. The CDR3 nucleotides are TGTGCCGGGGAATCAGGGGCGCGGAATGGCTACACCTTC. The complete variable domain, with remaining parts taken from reference TRBV30 and TRBJ1-2, reads SQTIHQWPATLVQPVGSPLSLECTVEGTSNPNLYWYRQAAGRGLQLLFYSVGIGQISSEVPQNLSASRPQDRQFILSSKKLLLSDSGFYLCAGESGARNGYTFGSGTRLTVV.

This clone was detected once. This chain joins TRBV21-1 and TRBJ2-5; the D call of TRBD2 is as the table states it, not checked on the DNA. TRBV21-1 is given as a pseudogene. The CDR3 is 16 residues long. The DNA of the CDR3 is TGTGCCAGCAGCAGGGGGACTAGCGGGACCCAAGAGACCCAGTACTTC. Protein product: CASSRGTSGTQETQYF.